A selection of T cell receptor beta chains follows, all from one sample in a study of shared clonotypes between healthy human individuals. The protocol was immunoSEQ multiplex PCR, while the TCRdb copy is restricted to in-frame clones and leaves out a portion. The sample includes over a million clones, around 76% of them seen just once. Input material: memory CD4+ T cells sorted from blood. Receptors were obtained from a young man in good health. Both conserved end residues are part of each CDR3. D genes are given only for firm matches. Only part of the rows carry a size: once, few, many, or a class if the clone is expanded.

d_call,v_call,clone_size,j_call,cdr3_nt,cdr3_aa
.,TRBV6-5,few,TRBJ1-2,TGTGCCAGCAGTTACGACACTAACTATGGCTACACCTTC,CASSYDTNYGYTF
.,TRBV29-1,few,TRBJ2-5,TGCAGCGGGGGACGGGAGTACTTC,CSGGREYF
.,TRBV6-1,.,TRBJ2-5,TGTGCCAGCAGCATGTGGGGGACAAGCCAAGAGACCCAGTACTTC,CASSMWGTSQETQYF
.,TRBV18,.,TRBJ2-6,TGTGCCAGCTCACCATCCCCGACCTCTGGGGCCAACGTCCTGACTTTC,CASSPSPTSGANVLTF
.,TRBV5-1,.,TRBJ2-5,TGCGCCAGCAGCTTCAGGCAGGGAGGAGGGGAGACCCAGTACTTC,CASSFRQGGGETQYF
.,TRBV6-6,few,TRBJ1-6,TGTGCCAGCAGTTATGGGCAGGGGATTTCACCCCTCCACTTT,CASSYGQGISPLHF
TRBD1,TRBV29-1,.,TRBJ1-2,TGCAGCGCCCAGGGGGCTAACTATGGCTACACCTTC,CSAQGANYGYTF
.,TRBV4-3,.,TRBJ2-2,TGCGCCAGCAGCCAAGGAGTGTCGCTTGCCGGGGAGCTGTTTTTT,CASSQGVSLAGELFF
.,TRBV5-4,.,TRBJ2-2,TGTGCCAGCAGCCCAGGCCAATCCCCCACCGGGGAGCTGTTTTTT,CASSPGQSPTGELFF
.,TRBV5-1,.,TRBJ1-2,TGCGCCAGCAGCTTTCGACAGGCTAACTATGGCTACACCTTC,CASSFRQANYGYTF
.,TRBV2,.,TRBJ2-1,TGTGCCAGCAGTGATGATTCGCTAGTTAACAATGAGCAGTTCTTC,CASSDDSLVNNEQFF
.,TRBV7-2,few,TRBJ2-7,TGTGCCAGCAGCTCCCCCCCAGAAACCTACGAGCAGTACTTC,CASSSPPETYEQYF
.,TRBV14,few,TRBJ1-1,TGTGCCAGCAGCCAAGCAACAGGGGAAGCTTTCTTT,CASSQATGEAFF
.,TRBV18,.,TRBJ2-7,TGTGCCAGCTCAACAGGGCTTGATAGCTACGAGCAGTACTTC,CASSTGLDSYEQYF
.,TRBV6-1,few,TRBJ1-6,TGTGCCAGCAGATGGGACAAAGATTCACCCCTCCACTTT,CASRWDKDSPLHF
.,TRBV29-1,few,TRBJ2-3,TGCAGCGTTAGAACTGACAGCACAGATACGCAGTATTTT,CSVRTDSTDTQYF
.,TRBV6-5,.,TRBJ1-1,TGTGCCAGCACTACCCCCGGGCACACTGAAGCTTTCTTT,CASTTPGHTEAFF
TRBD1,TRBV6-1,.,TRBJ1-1,TGTGCCAGCAGGGACAGGGGACTCACTGAAGCTTTCTTT,CASRDRGLTEAFF